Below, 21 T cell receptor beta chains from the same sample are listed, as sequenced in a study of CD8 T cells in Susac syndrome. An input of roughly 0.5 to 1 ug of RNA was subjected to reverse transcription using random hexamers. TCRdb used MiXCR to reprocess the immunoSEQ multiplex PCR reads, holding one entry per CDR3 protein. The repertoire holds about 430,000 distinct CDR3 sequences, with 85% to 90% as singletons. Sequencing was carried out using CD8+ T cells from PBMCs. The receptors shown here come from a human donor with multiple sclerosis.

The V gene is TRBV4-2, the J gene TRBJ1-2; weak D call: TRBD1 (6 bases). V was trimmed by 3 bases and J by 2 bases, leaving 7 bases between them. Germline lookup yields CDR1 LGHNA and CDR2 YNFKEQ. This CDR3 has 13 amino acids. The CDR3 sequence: CASSQGANYGYTF. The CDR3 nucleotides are TGTGCCAGCAGCCAGGGGGCGAACTATGGCTACACCTTC.

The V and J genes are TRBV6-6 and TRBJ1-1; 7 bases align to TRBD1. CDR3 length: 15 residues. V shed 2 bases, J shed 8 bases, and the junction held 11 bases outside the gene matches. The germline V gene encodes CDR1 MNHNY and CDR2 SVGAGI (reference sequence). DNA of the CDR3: TGTGCCAGCAGTTACGGGCTGGGGACAGAGGTCGAAGCTTTCTTT. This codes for CASSYGLGTEVEAFF.

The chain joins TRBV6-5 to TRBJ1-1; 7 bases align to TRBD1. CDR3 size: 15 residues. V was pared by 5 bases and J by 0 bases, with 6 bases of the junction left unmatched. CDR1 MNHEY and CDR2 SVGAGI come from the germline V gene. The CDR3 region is CASSPTGRLNTEAFF. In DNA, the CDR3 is TGTGCCAGCAGTCCGACAGGGCGGTTGAACACTGAAGCTTTCTTT.

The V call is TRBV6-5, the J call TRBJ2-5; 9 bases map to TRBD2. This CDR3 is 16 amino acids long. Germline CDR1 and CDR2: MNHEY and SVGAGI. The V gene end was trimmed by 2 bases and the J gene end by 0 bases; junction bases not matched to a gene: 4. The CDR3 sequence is CASSYTQREDQETQYF. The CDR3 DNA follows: TGTGCCAGCAGTTACACCCAGCGGGAGGACCAAGAGACCCAGTACTTC.

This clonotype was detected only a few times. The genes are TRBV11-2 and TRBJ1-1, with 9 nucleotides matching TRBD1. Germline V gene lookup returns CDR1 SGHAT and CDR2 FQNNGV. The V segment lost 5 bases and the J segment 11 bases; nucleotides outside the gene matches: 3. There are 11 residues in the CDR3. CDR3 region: CASSLGQGAFF. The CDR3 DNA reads TGTGCCAGCAGCCTCGGACAGGGGGCTTTCTTT.

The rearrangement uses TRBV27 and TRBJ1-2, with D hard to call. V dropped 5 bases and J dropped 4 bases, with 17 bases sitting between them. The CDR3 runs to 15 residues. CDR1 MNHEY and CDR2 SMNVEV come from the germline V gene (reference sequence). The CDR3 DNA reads TGTGCCAGCAGTATCCGGGCCCCCTGGGCCTATGGCTACACCTTC. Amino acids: CASSIRAPWAYGYTF.

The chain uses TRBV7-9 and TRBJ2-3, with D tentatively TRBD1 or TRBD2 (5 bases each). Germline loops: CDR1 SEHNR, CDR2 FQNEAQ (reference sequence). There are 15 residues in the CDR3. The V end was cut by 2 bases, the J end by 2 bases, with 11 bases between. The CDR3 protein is CASSLRDLFTDTQYF. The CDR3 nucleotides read TGTGCCAGCAGCTTAAGGGACCTCTTCACAGATACGCAGTATTTT.

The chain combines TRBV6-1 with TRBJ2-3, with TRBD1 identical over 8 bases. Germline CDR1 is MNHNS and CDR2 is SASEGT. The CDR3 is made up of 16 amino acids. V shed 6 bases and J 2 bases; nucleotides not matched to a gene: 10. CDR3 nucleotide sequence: TGTGCCAGCAGGCCACGACAGGGGCGGGTCACAGATACGCAGTATTTT. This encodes CASRPRQGRVTDTQYF.

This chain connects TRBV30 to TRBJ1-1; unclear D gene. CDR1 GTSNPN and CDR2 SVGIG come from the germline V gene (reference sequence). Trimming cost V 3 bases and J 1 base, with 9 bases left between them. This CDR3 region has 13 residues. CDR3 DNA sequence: TGTGCCTGGAGCCTCACAGAGAACACTGAAGCTTTCTTT. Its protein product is CAWSLTENTEAFF.

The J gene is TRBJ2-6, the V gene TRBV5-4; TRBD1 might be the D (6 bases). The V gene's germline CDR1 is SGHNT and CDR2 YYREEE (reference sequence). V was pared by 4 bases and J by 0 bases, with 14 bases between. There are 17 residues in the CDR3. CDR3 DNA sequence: TGTGCCAGCAGCCTGGGACACTTCCCCTCTGGGGCCAACGTCCTGACTTTC. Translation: CASSLGHFPSGANVLTF.

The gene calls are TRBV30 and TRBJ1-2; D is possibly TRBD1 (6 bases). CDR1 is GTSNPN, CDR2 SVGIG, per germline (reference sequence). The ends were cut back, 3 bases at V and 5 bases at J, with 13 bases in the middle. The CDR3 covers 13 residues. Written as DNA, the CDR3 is TGTGCCTGGAGGTTCGGGCAGGGGTATGGCTACACCTTC. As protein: CAWRFGQGYGYTF. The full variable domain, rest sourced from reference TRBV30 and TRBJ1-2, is SQTIHQWPATLVQPVGSPLSLECTVEGTSNPNLYWYRQAAGRGLQLLFYSVGIGQISSEVPQNLSASRPQDRQFILSSKKLLLSDSGFYLCAWRFGQGYGYTFGSGTRLTVV.

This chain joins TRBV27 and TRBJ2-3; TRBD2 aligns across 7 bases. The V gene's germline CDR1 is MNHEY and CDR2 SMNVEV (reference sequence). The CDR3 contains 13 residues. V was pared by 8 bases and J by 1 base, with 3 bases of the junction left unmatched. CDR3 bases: TGTGCCAGCGGGCTAGCGGGCACAGATACGCAGTATTTT. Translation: CASGLAGTDTQYF.

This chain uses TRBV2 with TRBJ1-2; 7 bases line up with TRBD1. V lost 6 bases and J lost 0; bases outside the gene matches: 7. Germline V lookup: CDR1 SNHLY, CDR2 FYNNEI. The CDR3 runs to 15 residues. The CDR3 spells CASSLTGNANYGYTF. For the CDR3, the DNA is TGTGCCAGCAGCTTGACAGGGAATGCTAACTATGGCTACACCTTC.

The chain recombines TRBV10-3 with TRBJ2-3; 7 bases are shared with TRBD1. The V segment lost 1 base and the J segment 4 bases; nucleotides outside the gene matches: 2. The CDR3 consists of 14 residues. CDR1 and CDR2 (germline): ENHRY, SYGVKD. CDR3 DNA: TGTGCCATCAGTGAGTACACAGGGGCAGATACGCAGTATTTT. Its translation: CAISEYTGADTQYF.

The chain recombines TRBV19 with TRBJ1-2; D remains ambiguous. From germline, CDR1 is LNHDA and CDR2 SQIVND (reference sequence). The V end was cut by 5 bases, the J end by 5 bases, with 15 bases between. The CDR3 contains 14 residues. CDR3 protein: CASSVIVGGYGYTF. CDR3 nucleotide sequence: TGTGCCAGTAGTGTAATTGTGGGCGGATATGGCTACACCTTC. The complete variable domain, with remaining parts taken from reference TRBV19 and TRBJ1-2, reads DGGITQSPKYLFRKEGQNVTLSCEQNLNHDAMYWYRQDPGQGLRLIYYSQIVNDFQKGDIAEGYSVSREKKESFPLTVTSAQKNPTAFYLCASSVIVGGYGYTFGSGTRLTVV.

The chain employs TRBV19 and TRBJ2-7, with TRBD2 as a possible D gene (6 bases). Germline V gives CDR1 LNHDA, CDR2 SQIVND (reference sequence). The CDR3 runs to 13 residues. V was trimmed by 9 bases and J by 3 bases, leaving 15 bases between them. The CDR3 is CASGDGGGYEQYF. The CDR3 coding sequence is TGTGCCAGCGGGGACGGGGGAGGCTACGAGCAGTACTTC.

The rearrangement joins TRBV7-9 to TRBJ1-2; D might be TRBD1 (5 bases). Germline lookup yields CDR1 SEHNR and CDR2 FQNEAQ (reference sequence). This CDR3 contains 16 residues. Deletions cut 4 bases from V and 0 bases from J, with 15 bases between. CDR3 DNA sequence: TGTGCCAGCAGCTCGCACGGGACGGAGGCTAACTATGGCTACACCTTC. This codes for CASSSHGTEANYGYTF.

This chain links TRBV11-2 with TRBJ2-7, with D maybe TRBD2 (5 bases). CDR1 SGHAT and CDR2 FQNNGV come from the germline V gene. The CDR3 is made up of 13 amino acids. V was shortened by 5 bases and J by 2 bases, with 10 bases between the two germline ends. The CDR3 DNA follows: TGTGCCAGCAGCCGGACTCAGGCCTACGAGCAGTACTTC. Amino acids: CASSRTQAYEQYF.

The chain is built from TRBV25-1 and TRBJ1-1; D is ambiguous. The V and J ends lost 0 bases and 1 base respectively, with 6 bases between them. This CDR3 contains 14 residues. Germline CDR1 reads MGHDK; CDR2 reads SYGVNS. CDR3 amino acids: CASSEYFGNTEAFF. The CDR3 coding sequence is TGTGCCAGCAGTGAATATTTTGGGAACACTGAAGCTTTCTTT.

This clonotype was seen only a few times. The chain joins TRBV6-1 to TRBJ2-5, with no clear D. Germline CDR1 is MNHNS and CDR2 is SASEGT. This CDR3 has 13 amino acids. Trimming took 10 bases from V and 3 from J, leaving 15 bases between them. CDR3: CAIRSPPEETQYF. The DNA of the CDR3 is TGTGCCATCAGGAGCCCACCCGAAGAGACCCAGTACTTC.

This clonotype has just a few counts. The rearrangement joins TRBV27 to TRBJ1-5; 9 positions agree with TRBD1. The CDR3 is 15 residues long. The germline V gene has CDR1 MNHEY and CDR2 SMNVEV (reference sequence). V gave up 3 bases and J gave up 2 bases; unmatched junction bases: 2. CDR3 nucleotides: TGTGCCAGCAGTTTGGACAGGGGTGGCAATCAGCCCCAGCATTTT. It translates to CASSLDRGGNQPQHF.